This TCR beta chain was captured by sequencing in a study of beta chain features in type 1 diabetes. Sequencing targeted expressed TCRB transcripts, as all isolated RNA had been reverse transcribed. TCRdb's table, derived via immunoSEQ multiplex PCR, lists solely in-frame clones and lacks some. The table lists 900,000 or so clones, roughly 15% of them singletons. Sequencing was carried out using naive CD4+ T cells from blood. The TCR originated in a woman aged 18-29 years in good health.

The CDR3 region has the DNA TGCGCCAGCAGCCGCCAGGGCGCGGGAGGTCTAAATGAGCAGTTCTTC. It specifies CASSRQGAGGLNEQFF. The V and J genes are TRBV5-1 and TRBJ2-1; 8 bases fit TRBD2. Germline trimming cut 4 bases from V and 7 bases from J; bases unmatched to any gene: 13. CDR1 and CDR2 (germline): SGHRS, YFSETQ. CDR3 length: 16 residues.